This T cell receptor (beta chain) was recovered during a study of CD8 T cells in Susac syndrome. CDR1 is MNHNS and CDR2 is SASEGT in the germline V gene. Trimming shortened V by 6 bases and J by 4 bases, and 13 bases separated the two germline ends. This CDR3 has 13 amino acids. Sequencing of TCR beta was carried out in blood CD8+ and CD4+ T cells. The multiple sclerosis control group consisted of treatment-naive patients whose relapsing-remitting disease, which was either stable or active, fulfilled revised McDonald criteria. TEMRA cells were FACS-enriched, unlike CD8+ and CD4+ T cells, which were negatively isolated. RNA, at about 0.45 to 1 ug, was reverse transcribed with random hexamers. MiXCR was run by TCRdb on the immunoSEQ multiplex PCR reads, yielding one entry per CDR3 protein. The sample lists around 150,000 distinct CDR3 sequences; approximately 96% were seen once.

Sample: CD4+ T cells from PBMCs. This TCR derives from a human donor with multiple sclerosis. This chain connects TRBV6-1 to TRBJ2-7; possibly TRBD2 for D (6 bases). The CDR3 is CASSQGGLYEQYF. The CDR3 DNA reads TGTGCCAGCAGCCAGGGAGGTTTATACGAGCAGTACTTC.